This T cell receptor beta chain was found in a study of human T cells and chemical hapten exposure. Study details: 0.01% DPC was applied to the upper back in patch tests, which were read at 6 days.

TCRdb re-called the RACE reads with MiXCR, one entry per CDR3 protein. Among roughly 380,000 distinct CDR3 sequences listed, 4.5% to 6% were seen once. The germline gives CDR1 MNHEY, CDR2 SVGAGI. Trimming took 0 bases from V and 2 from J; bases not matched to a gene: 7. The CDR3 spans 16 residues. The time point is: pre-sensitization, week 0. Treatment defined: therapeutic diphenylcyclopropenone sensitization with weekly scalp DPC. The table lists this clonotype with many counts. The specimen comprised whole blood, sampled in connection with sensitization to the hapten diphenylcyclopropenone (DPC). V gene TRBV6-5 combines with J gene TRBJ2-7; TRBD1 matches 7 bases. This clonotype was obtained from a woman in her 50s with alopecia areata. Some clones in this sample may be carry-over from other donors' samples. In DNA, the CDR3 is TGTGCCAGCAGTTACTCCCCGACAGGGACGGCCTACGAGCAGTACTTC. Translated: CASSYSPTGTAYEQYF.